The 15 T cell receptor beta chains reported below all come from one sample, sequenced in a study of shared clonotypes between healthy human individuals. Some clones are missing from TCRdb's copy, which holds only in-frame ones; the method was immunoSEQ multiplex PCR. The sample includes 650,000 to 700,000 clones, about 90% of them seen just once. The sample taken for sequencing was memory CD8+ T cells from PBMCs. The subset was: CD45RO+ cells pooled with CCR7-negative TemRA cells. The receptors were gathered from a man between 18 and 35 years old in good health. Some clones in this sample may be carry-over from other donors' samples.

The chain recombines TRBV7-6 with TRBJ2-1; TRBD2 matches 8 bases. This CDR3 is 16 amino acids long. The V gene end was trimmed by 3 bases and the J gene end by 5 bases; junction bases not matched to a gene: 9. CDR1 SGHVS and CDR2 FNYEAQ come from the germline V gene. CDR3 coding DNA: TGTGCCAGCAGCTTGCAAGGGCTAGCGGGTAACAATGAGCAGTTCTTC. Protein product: CASSLQGLAGNNEQFF.

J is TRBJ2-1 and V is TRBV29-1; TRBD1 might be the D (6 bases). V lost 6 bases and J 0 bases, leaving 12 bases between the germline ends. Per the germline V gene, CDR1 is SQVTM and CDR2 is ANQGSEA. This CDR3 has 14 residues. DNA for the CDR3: TGCAGCGTCAATTCGGACAGCTCCTACAATGAGCAGTTCTTC. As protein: CSVNSDSSYNEQFF.

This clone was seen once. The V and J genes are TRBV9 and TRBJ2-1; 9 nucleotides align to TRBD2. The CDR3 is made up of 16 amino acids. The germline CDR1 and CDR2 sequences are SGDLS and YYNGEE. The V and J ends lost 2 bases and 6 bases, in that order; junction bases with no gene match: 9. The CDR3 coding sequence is TGTGCCAGCAGCGTCGACAGGCTAGCGGGAAGCAATGAGCAGTTCTTC. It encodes CASSVDRLAGSNEQFF. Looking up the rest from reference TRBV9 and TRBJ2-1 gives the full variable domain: DSGVTQTPKHLITATGQRVTLRCSPRSGDLSVYWYQQSLDQGLQFLIQYYNGEERAKGNILERFSAQQFPDLHSELNLSSLELGDSALYFCASSVDRLAGSNEQFFGPGTRLTVL.

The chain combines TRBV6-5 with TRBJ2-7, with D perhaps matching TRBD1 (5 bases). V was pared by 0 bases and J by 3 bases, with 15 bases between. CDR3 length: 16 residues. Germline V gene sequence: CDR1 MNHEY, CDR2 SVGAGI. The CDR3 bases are TGTGCCAGCAGTTACTCTGCAGGGATGGTGAGCTACGAGCAGTACTTC. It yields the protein CASSYSAGMVSYEQYF.

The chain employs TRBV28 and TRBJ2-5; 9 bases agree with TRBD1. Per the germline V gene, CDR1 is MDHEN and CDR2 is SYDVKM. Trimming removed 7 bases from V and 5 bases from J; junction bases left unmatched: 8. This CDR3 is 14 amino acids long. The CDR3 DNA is TGTGCCAGCACCGACCGGGACAGGGAGGAGACCCAGTACTTC. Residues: CASTDRDREETQYF.

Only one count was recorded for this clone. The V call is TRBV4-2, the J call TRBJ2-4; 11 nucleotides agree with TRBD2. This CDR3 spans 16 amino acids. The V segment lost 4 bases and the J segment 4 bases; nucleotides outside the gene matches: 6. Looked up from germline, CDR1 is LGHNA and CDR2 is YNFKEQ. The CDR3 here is CASSPGLAEGKNIQYF. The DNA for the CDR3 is TGTGCCAGCAGCCCGGGACTAGCGGAGGGAAAAAACATTCAGTACTTC.

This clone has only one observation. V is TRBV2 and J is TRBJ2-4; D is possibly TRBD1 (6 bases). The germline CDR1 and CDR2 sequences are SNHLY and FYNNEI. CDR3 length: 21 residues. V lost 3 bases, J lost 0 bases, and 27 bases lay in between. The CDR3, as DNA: TGTGCCAGCAGTGACGGGACACGTGCGAACCGGGACAAGGAAGCCAAAAACATTCAGTACTTC. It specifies CASSDGTRANRDKEAKNIQYF.

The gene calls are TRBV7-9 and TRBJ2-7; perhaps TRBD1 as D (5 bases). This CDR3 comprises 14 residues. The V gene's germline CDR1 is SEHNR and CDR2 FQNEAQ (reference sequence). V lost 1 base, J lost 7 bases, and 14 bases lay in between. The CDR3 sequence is CASSLVLIPGEQYF. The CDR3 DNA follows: TGTGCCAGCAGCTTAGTACTCATCCCAGGGGAGCAGTACTTC.

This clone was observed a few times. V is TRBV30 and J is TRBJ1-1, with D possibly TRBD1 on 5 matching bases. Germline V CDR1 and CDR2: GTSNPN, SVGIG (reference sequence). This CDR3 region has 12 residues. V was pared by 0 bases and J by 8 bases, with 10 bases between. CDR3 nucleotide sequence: TGTGCCTGGAGTGTAGGTACAGGAGAAGCTTTCTTT. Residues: CAWSVGTGEAFF.

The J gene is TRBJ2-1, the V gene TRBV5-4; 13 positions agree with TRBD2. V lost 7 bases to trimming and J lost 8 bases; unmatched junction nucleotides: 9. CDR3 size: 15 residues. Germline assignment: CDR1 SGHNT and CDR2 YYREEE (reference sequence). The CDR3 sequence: CASSGTSGGDYEQFF. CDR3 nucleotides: TGTGCCAGCTCCGGCACTAGCGGGGGGGACTATGAGCAGTTCTTC.

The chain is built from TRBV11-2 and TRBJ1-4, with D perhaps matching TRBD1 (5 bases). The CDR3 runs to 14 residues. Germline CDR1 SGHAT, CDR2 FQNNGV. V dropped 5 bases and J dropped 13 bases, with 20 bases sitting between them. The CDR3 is CASSPTTRDRGLFF. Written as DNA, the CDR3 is TGTGCCAGCAGCCCAACCACCCGGGACCGCGGACTGTTTTTT.

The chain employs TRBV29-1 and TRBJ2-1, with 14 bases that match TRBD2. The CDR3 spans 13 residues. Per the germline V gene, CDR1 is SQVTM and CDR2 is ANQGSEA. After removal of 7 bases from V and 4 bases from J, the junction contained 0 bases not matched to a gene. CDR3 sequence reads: CSGLAGGYNEQFF. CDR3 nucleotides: TGCAGCGGACTAGCGGGAGGGTACAATGAGCAGTTCTTC.

CDR3 region: CASSIGDGELGELFF. CDR3 sequence (DNA): TGTGCCAGTAGTATAGGGGACGGGGAACTCGGGGAGCTGTTTTTT. The chain joins TRBV19 to TRBJ2-2; either TRBD1 or TRBD2 may supply D (5 bases each). The CDR3 runs 15 residues. Trimming cost V 1 base and J 7 bases, with 13 bases left between them. Germline V gene lookup returns CDR1 LNHDA and CDR2 SQIVND (reference sequence).

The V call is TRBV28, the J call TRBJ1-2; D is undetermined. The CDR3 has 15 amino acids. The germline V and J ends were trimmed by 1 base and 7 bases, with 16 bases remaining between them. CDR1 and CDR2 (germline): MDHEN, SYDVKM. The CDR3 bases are TGTGCCAGCAGTTTATCTTTCGTGCGGGTCTCTGGCTACACCTTC. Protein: CASSLSFVRVSGYTF.

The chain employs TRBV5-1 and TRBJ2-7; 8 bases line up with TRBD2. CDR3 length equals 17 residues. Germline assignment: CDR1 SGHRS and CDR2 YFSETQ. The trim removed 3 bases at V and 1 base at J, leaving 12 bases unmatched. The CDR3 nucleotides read TGCGCCAGCAGCTGGGACGTGTCCGGGAGGGAATCCTACGAGCAGTACTTC. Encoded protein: CASSWDVSGRESYEQYF.